A selection of T cell receptor beta chains follows, all from one sample in a study of chemoradiotherapy in HPV16-positive cancers. Data came from immunoSEQ multiplex PCR; TCRdb stores just in-frame clones and leaves some out. The data show more than 3,000 clones, 94% seen once. The material was obtained from a patient who underwent chemoradiotherapy. The receptors were gathered from a human donor with HPV-associated anogenital cancer. Both conserved end residues are part of each CDR3. A D gene is named only where the DNA matches it firmly. Size values are once, few and many counts, or a class for expanded clones, and some rows have none.

>-|TRBJ2-7|-|TRBV27
CASSLGVPYEQYF
TGTGCCAGCAGTTTAGGGGTCCCCTACGAGCAGTACTTC
>-|TRBJ1-4|-|TRBV15
CATSGRGGEKLFF
TGTGCCACCAGCGGCCGGGGAGGCGAAAAACTGTTTTTT
>-|TRBJ2-7|once|TRBV5-1
CASNVGTGLDYEQYF
TGCGCCAGCAACGTCGGCACGGGGTTAGACTACGAGCAGTACTTC
>-|TRBJ1-2|-|TRBV18
CASRRVDYGYTF
TGTGCCAGCCGCAGGGTTGACTATGGCTACACCTTC
>-|TRBJ1-2|-|TRBV19
CASSKSLGDGYTF
TGTGCCAGTAGTAAATCATTGGGTGATGGCTACACCTTC
>TRBD2|TRBJ2-3|-|TRBV29-1
CSAGTSGGVRDTQYF
TGCAGCGCCGGGACTAGCGGGGGGGTACGAGATACGCAGTATTTT
>-|TRBJ2-7|-|TRBV5-6
CASSRGQFNEQYF
TGTGCCAGCAGCCGGGGACAATTCAACGAGCAGTACTTC
>-|TRBJ1-6|-|TRBV20-1
CSARTGPLHF
TGCAGTGCTCGAACGGGACCCCTCCACTTT
>TRBD1|TRBJ1-2|-|TRBV15
CATSGRDSTYGYTF
TGTGCCACCAGCGGTAGGGACAGCACGTATGGCTACACCTTC
>-|TRBJ2-3|-|TRBV6-1
CASSEAHGGADTQYF
TGTGCCAGCAGTGAAGCGCACGGGGGCGCAGATACGCAGTATTTT
>-|TRBJ1-5|-|TRBV2
CASRTSYSNQPQHF
TGTGCCAGCAGGACAAGTTATAGCAATCAGCCCCAGCATTTT
>-|TRBJ1-6|-|TRBV5-6
CASTAQTDYSPLHF
TGTGCCAGCACCGCTCAGACAGATTATTCACCCCTCCACTTT
>-|TRBJ1-5|-|TRBV19
CASSIVGAFMGQPQHF
TGTGCCAGTAGTATAGTTGGGGCGTTCATGGGACAGCCCCAGCATTTT
>-|TRBJ2-7|-|TRBV2
CASLTAYEQYF
TGTGCCAGCCTAACAGCCTACGAGCAGTACTTC
>-|TRBJ1-2|once|TRBV14
CASSQSSAGSRFNYGYTF
TGTGCCAGCAGCCAAAGCTCAGCAGGGTCCAGATTTAACTATGGCTACACCTTC
>-|TRBJ1-2|-|TRBV6-1
CASSERHNRGYGYTF
TGTGCCAGCAGTGAACGCCACAATCGGGGTTATGGCTACACCTTC
>TRBD1|TRBJ1-4|once|TRBV5-1
CASSDRDRNNEKLFF
TGCGCCAGCAGCGACCGGGACAGAAATAATGAAAAACTGTTTTTT
>-|TRBJ2-1|-|TRBV15
CATSRGGTGSYNEQFF
TGTGCCACCAGCAGAGGGGGGACGGGCTCCTACAATGAGCAGTTCTTC